This T cell receptor (beta chain) was profiled in a study of shared clonotypes between healthy human individuals. CDR1 is ENHRY and CDR2 is SYGVKD in the germline V gene. Trimming stripped 0 bases from V and 8 bases from J, with 13 bases between. The length of the CDR3 is 14 residues. This table comes from immunoSEQ multiplex PCR, and its TCRdb copy is limited to in-frame clones, with some not included. The sample holds about 1 million clones; approximately 70% are singletons and the top ten take around 1.5%. On this clone itself: Its cognate antigen is unknown.

Findings and limits, study-wide: Clonotype sharing among donors was expected to depend on sequencing depth. Of the naive CD4 clonotypes, approximately 5% were shared across a handful of donors.

Those who donated were healthy HIV-negative adults, with no recent acute infections or vaccinations reported. The sequencing input was memory CD4+ T cells sorted from blood. Documented subset: CD45RA-negative fraction. The V call is TRBV10-3, the J call TRBJ1-2; D is unresolved. The receptor was isolated from a man between 18 and 35 years old in good health. This CDR3 is CAISESMGGSGYTF. The DNA of the CDR3 is TGTGCCATCAGTGAGTCGATGGGAGGGAGCGGCTACACCTTC.